Listed below are T cell receptor beta chains from one sample, sequenced in a study of CD8 T cells in ankylosing spondylitis. TCRdb re-derived calls from the 5' RACE reads in MiXCR, one entry per CDR3 protein. The table records 150,000 to 200,000 distinct CDR3 sequences, roughly 13% of them present only once. Sequenced: blood, either unsorted or a sorted T cell fraction (not recorded which). The receptor source for this set is a male donor with ankylosing spondylitis or in good health (not recorded which). Both conserved end residues are part of each CDR3. The D gene is left open where the match is weak. Clone size, where shown, is once, few, many, or a class for clones that have expanded.

CDR3 length	J gene	D gene	V gene	clone size	CDR3 DNA	CDR3 protein
14	TRBJ2-7	TRBD1	TRBV5-5	many	TGTGCCAGCAGCGTCGGGACAGGGGGCTACGAGCAGTACTTC	CASSVGTGGYEQYF
16	TRBJ2-5	TRBD1	TRBV29-1	few	TGCAGCGCCAGGGTGGGGACAGGGGGCGCGAGGGAGACCCAGTACTTC	CSARVGTGGARETQYF
15	TRBJ2-7	TRBD1	TRBV4-1	few	TGCGCCAGCAGCCACTCCGGGACAGGGGGCTTCGAGCAGTACTTC	CASSHSGTGGFEQYF
12	TRBJ1-2	-	TRBV5-1	-	TGCGCCAGCAGAGGACTCGAGGAGGGCTACACCTTC	CASRGLEEGYTF
14	TRBJ2-1	TRBD2	TRBV3-1	-	TGTGCCAGCAGCCATGGGGGGGGGGGCAATGAGCAGTTCTTC	CASSHGGGGNEQFF
16	TRBJ2-1	TRBD2	TRBV12-3/TRBV12-4	many	TGTGCCAGCAGCCCGGGTAGCGGGAGCTCCTACAATGAGCAGTTCTTC	CASSPGSGSSYNEQFF
15	TRBJ1-1	-	TRBV9	few	TGTGCCAGCAGCGTAGAGCAGGGAACTTACACTGAAGCTTTCTTT	CASSVEQGTYTEAFF
16	TRBJ2-7	TRBD1	TRBV4-1	-	TGCGCCAGCAGCCAATCGCCGGGACAGGCGTCCTACGAGCAGTACTTC	CASSQSPGQASYEQYF
16	TRBJ1-1	-	TRBV3-1	many	TGTGCCAGCAGCCAAGACGGCAATCTCTTCAACGCTGAAGCTTTCTTT	CASSQDGNLFNAEAFF
13	TRBJ1-1	-	TRBV3-1	many	TGTGCCAGCAGCCAGGGGCTGGGTACTGAAGCTTTCTTT	CASSQGLGTEAFF
12	TRBJ1-1	-	TRBV25-1	few	TGTGCCAGCAGTGAGGGGGAAGCTGAAGCTTTCTTT	CASSEGEAEAFF
16	TRBJ2-3	-	TRBV7-2	few	TGTGCCAGCAGCCCGCGGCCTCAGGGCCCCACAGATACGCAGTATTTT	CASSPRPQGPTDTQYF
16	TRBJ2-3	TRBD2	TRBV4-1	-	TGCGCCAGCAGCCATTGGACTAGCGGGAGAACAGATACGCAGTATTTT	CASSHWTSGRTDTQYF
15	TRBJ2-7	-	TRBV5-1	few	TGCGCCAGCAGCTTGGGGCAGACCCTTAGTGACGAGCAGTACTTC	CASSLGQTLSDEQYF
17	TRBJ2-7	-	TRBV6-1	-	TGTGCCAGCAGTGAGGCCCGGGCGGCGGGACCCTCCTACGAGCAGTACTTC	CASSEARAAGPSYEQYF
15	TRBJ2-2	-	TRBV29-1	few	TGCAGCGTCCTCGACCCGCTGATGAACACCGGGGAGCTGTTTTTT	CSVLDPLMNTGELFF
15	TRBJ1-5	-	TRBV6-1	-	TGTGCCAGCAGCCAAGATATGACAAGTAATCAGCCCCAGCATTTT	CASSQDMTSNQPQHF
16	TRBJ1-5	TRBD1	TRBV4-1	many	TGCGCCAGCAGCATTACTGGGACAGGGCTCGATCAGCCCCAGCATTTT	CASSITGTGLDQPQHF
14	TRBJ1-6	-	TRBV27	many	TGTGCCAGCAGTTTATGGCAGGTGAATTCACCCCTCCACTTT	CASSLWQVNSPLHF
15	TRBJ2-3	-	TRBV11-2	few	TGTGCCAGCAGCTTATCGGTCCTTCTCACAGATACGCAGTATTTT	CASSLSVLLTDTQYF
13	TRBJ2-3	-	TRBV6-6	-	TGTGCCAGCAGTTCTAGGACCACAGATACGCAGTATTTT	CASSSRTTDTQYF
13	TRBJ2-2	-	TRBV27	-	TGTGCCAGCAGTACGGGGGACGGCGGGGAGCTGTTTTTT	CASSTGDGGELFF
14	TRBJ2-7	-	TRBV7-9	few	TGTGCCAGCAGCTTAGCCGACGGAGCCTACGAGCAGTACTTC	CASSLADGAYEQYF
11	TRBJ2-1	-	TRBV27	many	TGTGCCAGCAGCATGGGGCTCGAAGAGTTCTTC	CASSMGLEEFF
12	TRBJ2-7	-	TRBV10-1	few	TGCGCCAGCAGTGAAATATTCTACGAGCAGTACTTC	CASSEIFYEQYF
11	TRBJ1-2	-	TRBV29-1	few	TGCAGCGTGGGGGGCACCTATGGCTACACCTTC	CSVGGTYGYTF
12	TRBJ2-5	TRBD2	TRBV12-3/TRBV12-4	-	TGTGCCAGCAGTTTGGCCCCTCGGGGGGAGTACTTC	CASSLAPRGEYF